The rows below give T cell receptor beta chains drawn from one sample of a study of cytomegalovirus exposure and HLA in healthy donors. Profiled with immunoSEQ multiplex PCR; TCRdb holds only in-frame clones, not every one. The table lists 200,000 or so clones, approximately 78% of them singletons. Input material: PBMCs. These receptor sequences come from a woman aged 45 to 65 in good health and CMV-seropositive. Each CDR3 is given with its conserved first and last residue. The D gene is left open where the match is weak. The listing skips clone size in some rows; elsewhere it reads once, few, many or a size class.

clone size	J gene	V gene	D gene	CDR3 DNA	CDR3 protein
-	TRBJ2-1	TRBV9	TRBD2	TGTGCCAGCAGCGTAGGGAGCGGGGAGTTCAATGAGCAGTTCTTC	CASSVGSGEFNEQFF
few	TRBJ1-1	TRBV6-5	-	TGTGCCAGCAGCAGACTCATAGACACTGAAGCTTTCTTT	CASSRLIDTEAFF
-	TRBJ2-5	TRBV7-2	-	TGTGCCAGCAGCTGGGGCGGAGCTCGGGAGACCCAGTACTTC	CASSWGGARETQYF
-	TRBJ2-1	TRBV9	TRBD1	TGTGCCAGCAGCGTTGGGACAGGCAGGGAGCAGTTCTTC	CASSVGTGREQFF
once	TRBJ2-6	TRBV18	-	TGTGCCAGCTCACCAGGAAGCTTGAGGGCTGGGGCCAACGTCCTGACTTTC	CASSPGSLRAGANVLTF
-	TRBJ2-7	TRBV5-6	TRBD2	TGTGCCAGCAGCGCGGGGGGGGGCAAAAACTACGAGCAGTACTTC	CASSAGGGKNYEQYF
-	TRBJ1-5	TRBV28	TRBD1	TGTGCCAGCAGTCCGGGACAGTTGGGGGAACGGCCCCAGCATTTT	CASSPGQLGERPQHF
-	TRBJ2-7	TRBV19	TRBD1	TGTGCCAGTAGTATCAGACAGGGTTACGAGCAGTACTTC	CASSIRQGYEQYF
-	TRBJ1-1	TRBV9	TRBD1	TGTGCCAGCAGCTCCGGAAAGGAACAGGGGGCTTGGCGCACTGAAGCTTTCTTT	CASSSGKEQGAWRTEAFF
-	TRBJ1-4	TRBV2	TRBD1	TGTGCCGGATCCCGGGACAGGGGAGGGGGTGAAAAACTGTTTTTT	CAGSRDRGGGEKLFF
-	TRBJ2-7	TRBV7-8	-	TGTGCCAGCAGCCCTTGGACAGAGACCTACGAGCAGTACTTC	CASSPWTETYEQYF
few	TRBJ2-1	TRBV6-1	TRBD1	TGTGCCAGCAGTGCAGGGGGCAACTCCTACAATGAGCAGTTCTTC	CASSAGGNSYNEQFF
-	TRBJ2-1	TRBV2	-	TGTGCCAGCAGTGAACAGGGTCCCGGGTACAATGAGCAGTTCTTC	CASSEQGPGYNEQFF